The present entry profiles one T cell receptor beta chain with its context. Repertoires were generated with immunoSEQ multiplex PCR, while TCRdb's copy carries only in-frame clones and drops some. The repertoire consists of 41,000 or so clones, with around four fifths occurring once and the leading ten covering roughly 40%. The record originates from a study of OX40 agonist ivuxolimab in advanced cancers. Background on the study: Cancers in dose escalation were hepatocellular, melanoma, renal cell and head and neck. With a range of roughly 20 to 79, age averaged roughly 60 years, and 65% to 90% were male.

Sequencing used CD4+ or CD8+ T cells sorted from blood, obtained in a trial of the OX40 agonist ivuxolimab. The receptor's source is an adult with an advanced solid tumor such as melanoma, head and neck, liver or kidney cancer.

Here the CDR3 DNA reads TGTGCCAGTAGTGCGAGTGAGACCCAGTACTTC. Encoded protein: CASSASETQYF. The chain is built from TRBV19 and TRBJ2-5, with D unresolved. Germline V CDR1 and CDR2: LNHDA, SQIVND (reference sequence). V lost 5 bases, J lost 5 bases, and 6 bases lay in between. CDR3 length equals 11 residues.